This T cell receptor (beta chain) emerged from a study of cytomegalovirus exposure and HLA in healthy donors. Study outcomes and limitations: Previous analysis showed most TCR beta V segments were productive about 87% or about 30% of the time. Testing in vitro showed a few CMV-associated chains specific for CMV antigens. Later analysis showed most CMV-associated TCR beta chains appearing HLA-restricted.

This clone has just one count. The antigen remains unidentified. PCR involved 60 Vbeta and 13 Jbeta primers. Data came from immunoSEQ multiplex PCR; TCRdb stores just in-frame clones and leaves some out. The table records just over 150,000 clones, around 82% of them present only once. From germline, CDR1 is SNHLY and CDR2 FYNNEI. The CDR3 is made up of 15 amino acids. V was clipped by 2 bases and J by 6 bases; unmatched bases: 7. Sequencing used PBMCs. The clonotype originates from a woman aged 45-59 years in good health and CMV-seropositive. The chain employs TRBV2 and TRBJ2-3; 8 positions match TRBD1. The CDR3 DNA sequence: TGTGCCAGCAGTGAAAGGGCAGGGGGCTGGGATACGCAGTATTTT. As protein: CASSERAGGWDTQYF.